A single sample gave rise to the 18 T cell receptor beta chains below, sequenced in a study of blood T cell repertoires in COVID-19. Only in-frame clones appear in the TCRdb table, and some are missing; sequencing was by immunoSEQ multiplex PCR. In the table there are fewer than 80,000 clones, less than 85% of which are singletons. The sample taken for sequencing was peripheral blood. These receptors were obtained from a man between 45 and 60 years old with COVID-19, enrolled during active disease.

The chain has TRBV9 and TRBJ2-1; 8 bases align to TRBD2. This CDR3 comprises 15 residues. The V and J ends lost 1 base and 7 bases, in that order; junction bases with no gene match: 7. Germline loops: CDR1 SGDLS, CDR2 YYNGEE. The CDR3 spells CASSVFAGGVNEQFF. The CDR3 DNA is TGTGCCAGCAGCGTATTTGCGGGGGGCGTAAATGAGCAGTTCTTC.

This chain joins TRBV27 and TRBJ2-7; 8 bases match TRBD1. The CDR3 has 17 amino acids. Looked up from germline, CDR1 is MNHEY and CDR2 is SMNVEV (reference sequence). Losses at the gene ends were 4 bases for V and 6 bases for J; bases not matched to a gene: 17. The CDR3 nucleotides are TGTGCCAGCAGTTCCCCCTTTGGACAGGGTTCATTGGGCGAGCAGTACTTC. Protein: CASSSPFGQGSLGEQYF.

The V gene is TRBV23-1, the J gene TRBJ1-5; D is unresolved. TRBV23-1 is an ORF; its function is uncertain. The CDR3 is 14 residues long. V was clipped by 4 bases and J by 0 bases, with 7 bases between them. The DNA for the CDR3 is TGCGCCAGCAGTCGGGCAGCTAGCAATCAGCCCCAGCATTTT. Translated: CASSRAASNQPQHF.

This clone was counted once. The chain joins TRBV4-1 to TRBJ1-1; no clear D. Trimming cost V 2 bases and J 3 bases, with 10 bases left between them. CDR1 is MGHRA and CDR2 is YSYEKL in the germline V gene. The CDR3 spans 14 residues. The DNA of the CDR3 is TGCGCCAGCAGCCAAAGGACTGGGGACACTGAAGCTTTCTTT. As protein: CASSQRTGDTEAFF.

This clone appeared a single time. The chain uses TRBV6-1 and TRBJ1-2, with a weak D call TRBD1 (6 bases). Germline assignment: CDR1 MNHNS and CDR2 SASEGT. Trimming removed 3 bases at V and 6 bases at J, with 11 bases between. CDR3 length: 13 amino acids. The CDR3 region is CASSDRGAHGYTF. The CDR3 nucleotides read TGTGCCAGCAGTGATCGGGGGGCGCATGGCTACACCTTC.

This chain joins TRBV5-1 and TRBJ2-3; D might be TRBD1 (6 bases). Germline lookup yields CDR1 SGHRS and CDR2 YFSETQ. CDR3 length: 14 amino acids. The V and J ends lost 0 bases and 6 bases respectively, with 11 bases between them. CDR3 residues: CASSLDRADDTQYF. CDR3 DNA sequence: TGCGCCAGCAGCTTGGACAGGGCAGATGATACGCAGTATTTT.

The chain joins TRBV7-9 to TRBJ1-2; 7 positions agree with TRBD1. Germline CDR1 is SEHNR and CDR2 is FQNEAQ (reference sequence). V gave up 6 bases and J gave up 7 bases; unmatched junction bases: 5. CDR3 length: 12 amino acids. In DNA form, the CDR3 reads TGTGCCAGCAGTCCAGGGGGAGGTGGCTACACCTTC. Its protein product is CASSPGGGGYTF.

This chain links TRBV19 with TRBJ1-2; 10 bases fit TRBD1. The germline gives CDR1 LNHDA, CDR2 SQIVND (reference sequence). The CDR3 extends over 15 amino acids. V was clipped by 8 bases and J by 8 bases; unmatched bases: 14. CDR3 sequence reads: CASLNTGQGMKGYTF. DNA for the CDR3: TGTGCCAGTCTCAATACGGGACAGGGGATGAAGGGCTACACCTTC. Using reference TRBV19 and TRBJ1-2 for the parts outside the CDR3, the full variable domain is DGGITQSPKYLFRKEGQNVTLSCEQNLNHDAMYWYRQDPGQGLRLIYYSQIVNDFQKGDIAEGYSVSREKKESFPLTVTSAQKNPTAFYLCASLNTGQGMKGYTFGSGTRLTVV.

The chain has TRBV12-3 or TRBV12-4 and TRBJ2-2, with D perhaps TRBD1 (6 bases). Trimming pared 5 bases from V and 6 bases from J, leaving 10 bases between. The CDR3 runs to 13 residues. The CDR3 region is CASSKTGPGELFF. In DNA, the CDR3 is TGTGCCAGCAGTAAAACAGGGCCCGGGGAGCTGTTTTTT.

The gene calls are TRBV7-9 and TRBJ1-4; tentative D call: TRBD1 (6 bases). The V end was cut by 2 bases, the J end by 4 bases, with 11 bases between. Germline loops: CDR1 SEHNR, CDR2 FQNEAQ (reference sequence). The CDR3 covers 15 residues. CDR3 residues: CASSLYVRGNEKLFF. Here the CDR3 DNA reads TGTGCCAGCAGCTTATATGTCAGGGGTAATGAAAAACTGTTTTTT.

In this sample, this clone turned up a few times. This chain links TRBV7-9 with TRBJ2-2; D unresolved. Germline V CDR1 and CDR2: SEHNR, FQNEAQ (reference sequence). The V and J ends lost 2 bases and 2 bases respectively, with 9 bases between them. The CDR3 is 15 residues long. CDR3 loop: CASSLIVQNTGELFF. CDR3 in DNA: TGTGCCAGCAGCTTAATCGTACAAAACACCGGGGAGCTGTTTTTT.

This chain uses TRBV12-3 or TRBV12-4 with TRBJ1-2, with no clear D. The CDR3 loop spans 11 amino acids. The V end was cut by 7 bases, the J end by 7 bases, with 10 bases between. Here the CDR3 reads CASTSVGGYTF. The CDR3 bases are TGTGCCAGCACCAGCGTGGGTGGCTACACCTTC.

The chain joins TRBV7-9 to TRBJ2-7; 7 nucleotides line up with TRBD1. Germline trimming cut 4 bases from V and 2 bases from J; bases unmatched to any gene: 5. There are 14 residues in the CDR3. Germline V gives CDR1 SEHNR, CDR2 FQNEAQ (reference sequence). CDR3 bases: TGTGCCAGCAGCTCCGCCGGGACAGCCTACGAGCAGTACTTC. This encodes CASSSAGTAYEQYF. Full variable domain (rest looked up from reference TRBV7-9 and TRBJ2-7): DTGVSQNPRHKITKRGQNVTFRCDPISEHNRLYWYRQTLGQGPEFLTYFQNEAQLEKSRLLSDRFSAERPKGSFSTLEIQRTEQGDSAMYLCASSSAGTAYEQYFGPGTRLTVT.

The chain employs TRBV4-2 and TRBJ2-5; a weak D match, TRBD2 (6 bases). CDR3 length: 15 amino acids. Germline values: CDR1 LGHNA, CDR2 YNFKEQ. Trimming removed 0 bases at V and 2 bases at J, with 10 bases between. CDR3 sequence (DNA): TGTGCCAGCAGCCAAGAGGCGGGGAGTCAAGAGACCCAGTACTTC. Protein product: CASSQEAGSQETQYF.

The rearrangement joins TRBV18 to TRBJ1-4, with D unclear. The CDR3 runs 13 residues. From germline, CDR1 is KGHSH and CDR2 LQKENI. V dropped 2 bases and J dropped 8 bases, with 9 bases sitting between them. The CDR3 sequence: CASSPRGREKLFF. The CDR3 DNA reads TGTGCCAGCTCACCAAGAGGTCGCGAAAAACTGTTTTTT.

The chain couples TRBV19 to TRBJ1-4, with a possible D match to TRBD1 (5 bases). V was shortened by 8 bases and J by 6 bases, with 19 bases between the two germline ends. The CDR3 runs 15 residues. CDR1 and CDR2 (germline): LNHDA, SQIVND (reference sequence). CDR3 residues: CASRGGVFQDEKLFF. The CDR3 DNA follows: TGTGCCAGTCGCGGGGGGGTATTCCAAGATGAAAAACTGTTTTTT.

The V call is TRBV2, the J call TRBJ1-6; 7 positions match TRBD1. The germline V gene has CDR1 SNHLY and CDR2 FYNNEI. V was clipped by 4 bases and J by 3 bases; unmatched bases: 9. This CDR3 is built from 17 residues. The CDR3: CASSAGGGAGYNSPLHF. CDR3 nucleotides: TGTGCCAGCAGTGCCGGAGGGGGCGCTGGCTATAATTCACCCCTCCACTTT.

The V gene is TRBV9, the J gene TRBJ1-1; TRBD1 matches 8 bases. There are 14 residues in the CDR3. Germline CDR1 reads SGDLS; CDR2 reads YYNGEE. V shed 3 bases, J shed 4 bases, and the junction held 5 bases outside the gene matches. The CDR3 here is CASSEDRVGTEAFF. CDR3 sequence (DNA): TGTGCCAGCAGCGAGGACAGGGTGGGCACTGAAGCTTTCTTT.